The T cell receptor beta chain described here comes from a study of T cells after posttransplantation cyclophosphamide. General observations from the study: Donor-recipient repertoire similarity was low at 1-2 months, rising over year one.

Clones were sequenced by immunoSEQ multiplex PCR, and TCRdb holds only the in-frame ones, with some missing. This sample has 1,500 to 1,600 clones; approximately 98% occur once, and the top ten carry around 1.5%. Germline V gives CDR1 ENHRY, CDR2 SYGVKD. This CDR3 has 16 residues. V lost 0 bases, J lost 0 bases, and 12 bases lay in between. Comment on this clone: As yet, its antigen is unknown.

This rearrangement joins TRBV10-3 to TRBJ2-7; D might be TRBD2 (6 bases). The sequenced sample was naive CD8+ T cells sorted from PBMCs. The sequence came from a woman aged 55-70 years in good health, CMV-negative, and a related stem cell transplant donor. The CDR3 DNA follows: TGTGCCATCAGTGAGTCGGGGCGGGGCCTCTCCTACGAGCAGTACTTC. It specifies CAISESGRGLSYEQYF.